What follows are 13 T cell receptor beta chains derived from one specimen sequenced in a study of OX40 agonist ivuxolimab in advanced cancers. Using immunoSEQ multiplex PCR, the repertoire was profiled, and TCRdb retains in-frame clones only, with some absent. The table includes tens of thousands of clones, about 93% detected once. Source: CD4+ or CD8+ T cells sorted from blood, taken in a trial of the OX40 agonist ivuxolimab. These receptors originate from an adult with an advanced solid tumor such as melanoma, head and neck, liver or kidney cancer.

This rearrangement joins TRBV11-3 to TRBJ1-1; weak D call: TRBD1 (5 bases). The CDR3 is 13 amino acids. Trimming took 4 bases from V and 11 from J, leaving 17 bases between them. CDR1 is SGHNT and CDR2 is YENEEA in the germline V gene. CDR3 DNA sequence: TGTGCCAGCAGCTCTCCCGGGACTTTTGGGGCTTTCTTT. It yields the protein CASSSPGTFGAFF.

CDR3 in DNA: TGTGCCAGCAGTTCTTCCGGGACAAACTCTGGAAACACCATATATTTT. It codes for CASSSSGTNSGNTIYF. The rearrangement links TRBV28 to TRBJ1-3; maybe TRBD1 (6 bases). Germline CDR1 MDHEN, CDR2 SYDVKM. V was trimmed by 4 bases and J by 0 bases, leaving 13 bases between them. The CDR3 sequence is 16 residues long.

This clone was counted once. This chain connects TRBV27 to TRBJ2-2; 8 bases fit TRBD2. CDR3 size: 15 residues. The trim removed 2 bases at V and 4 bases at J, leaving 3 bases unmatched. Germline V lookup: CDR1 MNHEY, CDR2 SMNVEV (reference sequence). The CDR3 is CASSLGGRSTGELFF. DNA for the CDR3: TGTGCCAGCAGTTTAGGCGGGAGGTCCACCGGGGAGCTGTTTTTT.

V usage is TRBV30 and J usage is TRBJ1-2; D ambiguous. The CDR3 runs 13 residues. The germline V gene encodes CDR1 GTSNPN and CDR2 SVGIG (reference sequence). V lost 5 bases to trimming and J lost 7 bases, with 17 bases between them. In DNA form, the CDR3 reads TGTGCCTGGGAAGCCTCTGGGCTCAGTGGCTACACCTTC. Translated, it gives CAWEASGLSGYTF.

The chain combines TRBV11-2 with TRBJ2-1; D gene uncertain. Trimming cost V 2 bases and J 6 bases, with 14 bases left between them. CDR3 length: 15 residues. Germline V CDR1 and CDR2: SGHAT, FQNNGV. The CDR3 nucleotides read TGTGCCAGCAGCTTAATGTCGCCGGGTGGCAATGAGCAGTTCTTC. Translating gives CASSLMSPGGNEQFF.

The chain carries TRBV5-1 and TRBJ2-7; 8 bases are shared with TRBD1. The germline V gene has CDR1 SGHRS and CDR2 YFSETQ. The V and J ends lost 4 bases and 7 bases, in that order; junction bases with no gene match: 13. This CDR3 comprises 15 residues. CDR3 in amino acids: CASSQQVTGVKEQYF. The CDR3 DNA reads TGCGCCAGCAGCCAACAGGTGACAGGGGTTAAGGAGCAGTACTTC.

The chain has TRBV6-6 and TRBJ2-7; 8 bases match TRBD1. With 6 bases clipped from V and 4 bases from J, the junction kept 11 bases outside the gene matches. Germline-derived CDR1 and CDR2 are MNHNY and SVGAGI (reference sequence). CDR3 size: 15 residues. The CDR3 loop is CASSRAGTGGYEQYF. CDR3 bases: TGTGCCAGCAGCCGAGCCGGGACAGGCGGTTACGAGCAGTACTTC.

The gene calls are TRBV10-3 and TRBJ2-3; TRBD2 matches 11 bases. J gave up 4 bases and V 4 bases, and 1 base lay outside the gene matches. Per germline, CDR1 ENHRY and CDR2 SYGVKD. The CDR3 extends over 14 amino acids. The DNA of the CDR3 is TGTGCCATCAGTGCGGGACTAGCGGCAGATACGCAGTATTTT. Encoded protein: CAISAGLAADTQYF.

The CDR3 is CSVEARGGQGNYGYTF. Written as DNA, the CDR3 is TGCAGCGTTGAAGCTCGGGGAGGACAGGGGAACTATGGCTACACCTTC. The V gene is TRBV29-1, the J gene TRBJ1-2; 9 bases agree with TRBD1. Germline V lookup: CDR1 SQVTM, CDR2 ANQGSEA. V lost 1 base to trimming and J lost 2 bases; unmatched junction nucleotides: 8. This CDR3 region has 16 residues.

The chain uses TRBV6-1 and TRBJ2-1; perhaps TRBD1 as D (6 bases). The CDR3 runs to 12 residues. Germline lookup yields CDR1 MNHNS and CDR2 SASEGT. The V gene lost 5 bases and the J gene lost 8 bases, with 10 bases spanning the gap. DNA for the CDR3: TGTGCCAGCAGTTCACAGGGCTATGAGCAGTTCTTC. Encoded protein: CASSSQGYEQFF.

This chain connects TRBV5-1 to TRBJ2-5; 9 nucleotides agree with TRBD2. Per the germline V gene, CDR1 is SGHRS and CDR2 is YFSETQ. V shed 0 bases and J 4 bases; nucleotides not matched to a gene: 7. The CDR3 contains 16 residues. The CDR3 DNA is TGCGCCAGCAGCTTGGGCGGGAGGGCCGAGGGAGAGACCCAGTACTTC. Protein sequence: CASSLGGRAEGETQYF.

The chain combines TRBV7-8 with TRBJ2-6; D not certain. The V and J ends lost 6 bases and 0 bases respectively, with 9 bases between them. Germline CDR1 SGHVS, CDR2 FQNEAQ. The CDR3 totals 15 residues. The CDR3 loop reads CASRPPTSGANVLTF. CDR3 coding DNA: TGTGCCAGCAGACCTCCCACCTCTGGGGCCAACGTCCTGACTTTC.

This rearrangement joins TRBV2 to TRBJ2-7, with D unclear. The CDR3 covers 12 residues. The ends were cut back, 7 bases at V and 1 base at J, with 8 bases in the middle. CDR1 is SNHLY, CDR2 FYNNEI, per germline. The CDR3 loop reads CASNGVSYEQYF. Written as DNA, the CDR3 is TGTGCCAGCAACGGCGTGTCCTACGAGCAGTACTTC. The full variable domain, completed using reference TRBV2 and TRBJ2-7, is EPEVTQTPSHQVTQMGQEVILRCVPISNHLYFYWYRQILGQKVEFLVSFYNNEISEKSEIFDDQFSVERPDGSNFTLKIRSTKLEDSAMYFCASNGVSYEQYFGPGTRLTVT.